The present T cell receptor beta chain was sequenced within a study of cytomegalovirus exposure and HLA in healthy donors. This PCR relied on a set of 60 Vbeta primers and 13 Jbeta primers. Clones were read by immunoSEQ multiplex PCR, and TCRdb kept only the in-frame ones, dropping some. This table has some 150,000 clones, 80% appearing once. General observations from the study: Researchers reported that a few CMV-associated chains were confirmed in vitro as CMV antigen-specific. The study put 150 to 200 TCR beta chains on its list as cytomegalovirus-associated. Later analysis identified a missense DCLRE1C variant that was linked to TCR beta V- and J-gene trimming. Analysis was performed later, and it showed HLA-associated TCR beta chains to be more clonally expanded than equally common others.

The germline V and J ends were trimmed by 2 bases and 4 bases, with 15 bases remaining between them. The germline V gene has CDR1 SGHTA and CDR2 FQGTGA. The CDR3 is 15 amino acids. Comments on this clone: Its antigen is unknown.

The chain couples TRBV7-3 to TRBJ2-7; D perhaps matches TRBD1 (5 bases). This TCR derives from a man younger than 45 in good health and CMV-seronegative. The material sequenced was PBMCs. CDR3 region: CASSLEGAGRYEQYF. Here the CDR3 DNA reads TGTGCCAGCAGCTTAGAAGGGGCAGGGCGGTACGAGCAGTACTTC. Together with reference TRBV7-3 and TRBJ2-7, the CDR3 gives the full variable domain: GAGVSQTPSNKVTEKGKYVELRCDPISGHTALYWYRQSLGQGPEFLIYFQGTGAADDSGLPNDRFFAVRPEGSVSTLKIQRTERGDSAVYLCASSLEGAGRYEQYFGPGTRLTVT.